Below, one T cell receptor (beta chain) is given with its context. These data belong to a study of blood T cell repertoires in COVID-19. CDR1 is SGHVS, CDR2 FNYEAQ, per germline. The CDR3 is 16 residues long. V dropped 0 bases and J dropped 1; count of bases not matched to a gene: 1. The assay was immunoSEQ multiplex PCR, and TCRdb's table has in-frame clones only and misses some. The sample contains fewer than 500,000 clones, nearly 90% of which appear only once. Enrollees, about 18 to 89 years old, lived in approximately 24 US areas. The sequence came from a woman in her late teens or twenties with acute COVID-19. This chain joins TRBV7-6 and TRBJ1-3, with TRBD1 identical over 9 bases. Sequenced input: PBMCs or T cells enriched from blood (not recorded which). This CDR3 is CASSLAGQGSGNTIYF. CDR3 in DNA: TGTGCCAGCAGCTTAGCGGGACAGGGTTCTGGAAACACCATATATTTT.